This T cell receptor beta chain derives from a study of early T cells in non-severe SARS-CoV-2 infection listed by TCRdb under 2021. Notes on the research overall: Because TCR sequencing relied on bulk RNA taken from unsorted whole blood, pairing of alpha and beta chains was not possible. Study-wide conclusions, independent of this receptor: Matching against VDJdb was skewed toward anti-spike CD8 responses, likely underestimated virus-specific expansions, and missed private and CD4 specificities.

The study was a case-control design nested within a healthcare worker cohort in London, UK, with weekly nasopharyngeal swab PCR tests and blood sampling. Between 23 and 31 March 2020, the week of the UK lockdown, healthcare workers were enrolled and then followed up weekly for as long as 16 weeks. The CDR3 covers 15 residues, taking in both the cysteine and the phenylalanine. Just the 45-base CDR3 DNA is kept, in frame starting at base 1. From the germline V gene, CDR1 is SGHRS and CDR2 is YFSETQ. V is cut by 0 bases and J by 0 bases, and the space between the germline ends is 4 bases. This clonotype has ten or more counts. Its cognate antigen has yet to be identified. Base-call qualities are not available, and no considerably larger clone is one nucleotide away. Preparation of the library involved 5' RACE. The listed sequencing device is NextSeq 500. Unique molecular identifiers were attached to individual cDNA molecules in the TCR library protocol so that sequencing error and PCR bias could be corrected. Both TCR alpha and beta chains were sequenced, and tight co-correlation was observed between alpha and beta sequence abundances in each sample. The original methods were these. Decombinator V4 was used to annotate the V gene, J gene and CDR3 of the TCR sequences. TCRs were defined as expanded if a significant change between any two time points was detected under a Poisson model with p below 0.0001. TCR abundances were normalised to the total number of TCRs sequenced per sample and were expressed as counts per million. MAIT TCRs were defined by TRAV1-2 paired with TRAJ12, TRAJ20 or TRAJ33, and iNKT TCRs by TRAV10 paired with TRAJ18. VDJdb, accessed 1 November 2021, was searched for CMV, EBV and SARS-CoV-2 annotated TCRs, with TCRs annotated for multiple antigens excluded. TCRdb trimmed public reads at Q25 via fastp, called clones via MiXCR and kept in-frame beta chains. Under each unique CDR3 protein, matching rows form one entry showing the most common genes and DNA. In this record, the V and J calls reflect TCRdb's handling and not the investigators' own analysis. The table for this sample lists more than 25,000 distinct CDR3 sequences; roughly 5.9% of them were counted only once. Of the sample, 0.8% to 1% is held by the ten largest clones.

This receptor chain uses TRBV5-1 and TRBJ1-6, with the identity of the D gene unclear. Sequencing used whole blood. This TCR was sampled from an adult who was a healthcare worker with PCR-confirmed SARS-CoV-2 infection or an uninfected control (not recorded which). The bases read TGCGCCAGCAGCTTGGGGAGCTCCTATAATTCACCCCTCCACTTT. Its protein product is CASSLGSSYNSPLHF. Supplemented by the reference TRBV5-1 and TRBJ1-6 proteins around the CDR3, the complete variable domain is KAGVTQTPRYLIKTRGQQVTLSCSPISGHRSVSWYQQTPGQGLQFLFEYFSETQRNKGNFPGRFSGRQFSNSRSEMNVSTLELGDSALYLCASSLGSSYNSPLHFGNGTRLTVT.